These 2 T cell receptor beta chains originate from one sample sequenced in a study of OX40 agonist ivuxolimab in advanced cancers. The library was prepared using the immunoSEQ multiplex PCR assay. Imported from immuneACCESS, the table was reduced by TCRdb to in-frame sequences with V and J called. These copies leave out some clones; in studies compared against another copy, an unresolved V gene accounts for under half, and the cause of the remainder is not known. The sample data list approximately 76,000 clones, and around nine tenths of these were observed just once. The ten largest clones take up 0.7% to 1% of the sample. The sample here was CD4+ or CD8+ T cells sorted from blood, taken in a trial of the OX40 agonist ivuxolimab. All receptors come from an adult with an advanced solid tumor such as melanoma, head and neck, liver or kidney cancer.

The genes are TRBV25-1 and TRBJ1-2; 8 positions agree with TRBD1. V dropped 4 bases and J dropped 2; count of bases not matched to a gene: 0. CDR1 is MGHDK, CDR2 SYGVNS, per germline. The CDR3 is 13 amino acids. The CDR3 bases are TGTGCCAGCAGTGGGACAGGGAACTATGGCTACACCTTC. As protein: CASSGTGNYGYTF.

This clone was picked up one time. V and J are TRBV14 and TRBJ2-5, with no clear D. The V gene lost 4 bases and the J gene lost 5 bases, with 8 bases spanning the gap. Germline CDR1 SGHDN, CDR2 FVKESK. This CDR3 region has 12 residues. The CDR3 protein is CASSLRQETQYF. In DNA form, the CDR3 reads TGTGCCAGCAGCCTACGCCAGGAGACCCAGTACTTC.